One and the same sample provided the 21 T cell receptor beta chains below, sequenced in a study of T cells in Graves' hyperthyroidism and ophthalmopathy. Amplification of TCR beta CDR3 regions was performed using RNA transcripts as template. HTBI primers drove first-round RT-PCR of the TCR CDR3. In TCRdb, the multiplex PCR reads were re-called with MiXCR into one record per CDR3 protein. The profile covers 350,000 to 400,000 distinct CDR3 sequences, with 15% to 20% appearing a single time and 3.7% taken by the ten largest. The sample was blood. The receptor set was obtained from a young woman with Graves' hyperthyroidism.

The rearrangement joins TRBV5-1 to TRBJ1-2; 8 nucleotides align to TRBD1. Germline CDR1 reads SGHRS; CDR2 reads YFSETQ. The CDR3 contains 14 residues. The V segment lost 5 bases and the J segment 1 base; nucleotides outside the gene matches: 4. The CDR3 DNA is TGCGCCAGCAGGGACAGGGCTGTTAACTATGGCTACACCTTC. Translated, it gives CASRDRAVNYGYTF.

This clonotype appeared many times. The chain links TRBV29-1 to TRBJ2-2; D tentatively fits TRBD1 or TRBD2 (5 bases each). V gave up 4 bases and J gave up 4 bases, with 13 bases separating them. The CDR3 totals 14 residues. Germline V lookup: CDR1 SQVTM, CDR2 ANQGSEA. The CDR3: CSVVRQGTTGELFF. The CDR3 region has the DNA TGCAGCGTTGTGAGGCAAGGGACCACCGGGGAGCTGTTTTTT.

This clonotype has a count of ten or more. The CDR3 reads CASSPPSGYSYEQYF. The CDR3, as DNA: TGTGCCAGCTCACCACCTTCCGGCTACTCCTACGAGCAGTACTTC. The gene calls are TRBV18 and TRBJ2-7, with D uncertain. The V gene's germline CDR1 is KGHSH and CDR2 LQKENI. The CDR3 totals 15 residues. The ends were cut back, 0 bases at V and 0 bases at J, with 9 bases in the middle.

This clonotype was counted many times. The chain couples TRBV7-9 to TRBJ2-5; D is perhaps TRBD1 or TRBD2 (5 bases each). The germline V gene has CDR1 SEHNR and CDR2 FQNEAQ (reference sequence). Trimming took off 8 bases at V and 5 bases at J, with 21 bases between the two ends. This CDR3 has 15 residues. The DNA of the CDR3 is TGTGCCAGCGCGACGGGACGATCGGGCCTTGAGACCCAGTACTTC. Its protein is CASATGRSGLETQYF.

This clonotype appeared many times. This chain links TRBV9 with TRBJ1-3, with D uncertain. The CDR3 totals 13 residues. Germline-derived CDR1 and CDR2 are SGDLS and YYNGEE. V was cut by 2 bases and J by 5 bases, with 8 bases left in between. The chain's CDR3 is CASSVPGRNTIYF. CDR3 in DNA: TGTGCCAGCAGCGTGCCCGGCAGAAACACCATATATTTT.

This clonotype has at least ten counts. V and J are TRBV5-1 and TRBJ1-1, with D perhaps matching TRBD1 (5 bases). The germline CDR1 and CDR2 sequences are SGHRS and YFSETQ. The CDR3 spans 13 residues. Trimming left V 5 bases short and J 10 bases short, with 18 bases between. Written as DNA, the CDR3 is TGCGCCAGCAGGGGTGGCAGGGCTGTAGCAGCTTTCTTT. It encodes CASRGGRAVAAFF.

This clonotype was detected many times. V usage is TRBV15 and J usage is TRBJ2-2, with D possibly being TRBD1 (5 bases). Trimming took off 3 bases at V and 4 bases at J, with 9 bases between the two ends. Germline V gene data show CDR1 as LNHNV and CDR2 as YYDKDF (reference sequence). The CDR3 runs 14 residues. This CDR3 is CATSRPQATGELFF. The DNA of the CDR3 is TGTGCCACCAGCAGGCCACAGGCCACCGGGGAGCTGTTTTTT.

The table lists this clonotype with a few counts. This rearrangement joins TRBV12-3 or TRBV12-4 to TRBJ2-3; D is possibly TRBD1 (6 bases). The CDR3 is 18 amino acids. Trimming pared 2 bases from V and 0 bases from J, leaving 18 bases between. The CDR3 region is CASSLQGTNTPSTDTQYF. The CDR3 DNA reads TGTGCCAGCAGTTTACAGGGGACGAACACTCCTAGCACAGATACGCAGTATTTT.

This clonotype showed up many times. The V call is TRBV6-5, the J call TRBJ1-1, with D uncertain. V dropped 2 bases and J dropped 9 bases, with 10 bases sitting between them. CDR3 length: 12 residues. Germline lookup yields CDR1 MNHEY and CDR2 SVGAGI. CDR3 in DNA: TGTGCCAGCAGTTACGCCCGAGGGAAAGCTTTCTTT. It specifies CASSYARGKAFF.

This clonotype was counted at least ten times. The CDR3 protein is CASSESARGGYTF. The CDR3 DNA is TGCGCCAGCAGTGAGTCAGCCCGCGGTGGCTACACCTTC. The chain links TRBV10-1 to TRBJ1-2; no definite D call. Per the germline V gene, CDR1 is WNHNN and CDR2 is SYGVQD (reference sequence). V lost 0 bases to trimming and J lost 7 bases, with 9 bases between them. The CDR3 is 13 amino acids.

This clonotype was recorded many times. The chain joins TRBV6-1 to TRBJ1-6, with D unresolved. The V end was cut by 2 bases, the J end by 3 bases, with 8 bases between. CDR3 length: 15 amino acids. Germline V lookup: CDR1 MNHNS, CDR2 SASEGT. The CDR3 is CASSEIASYNSPLHF. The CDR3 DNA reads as TGTGCCAGCAGTGAAATCGCAAGCTATAATTCACCCCTCCACTTT.

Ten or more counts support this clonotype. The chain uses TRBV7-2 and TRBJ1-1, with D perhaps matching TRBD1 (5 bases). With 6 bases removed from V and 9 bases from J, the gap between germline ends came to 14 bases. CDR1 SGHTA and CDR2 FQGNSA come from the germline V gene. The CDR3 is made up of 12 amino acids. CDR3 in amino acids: CASSLRQSKAFF. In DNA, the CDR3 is TGTGCCAGCAGTCTGAGACAGTCCAAAGCTTTCTTT.

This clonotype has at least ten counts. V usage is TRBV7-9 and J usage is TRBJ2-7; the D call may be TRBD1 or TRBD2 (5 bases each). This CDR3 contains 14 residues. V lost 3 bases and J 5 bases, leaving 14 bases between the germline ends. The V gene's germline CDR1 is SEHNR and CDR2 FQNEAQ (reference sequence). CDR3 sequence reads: CASSLGRRPNEQYF. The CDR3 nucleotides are TGTGCCAGCAGCTTGGGGCGGAGGCCCAACGAGCAGTACTTC.

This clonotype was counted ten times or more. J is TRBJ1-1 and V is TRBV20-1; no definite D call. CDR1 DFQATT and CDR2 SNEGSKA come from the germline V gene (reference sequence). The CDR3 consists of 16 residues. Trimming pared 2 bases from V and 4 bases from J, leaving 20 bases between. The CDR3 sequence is CSARSTSGRVGTEAFF. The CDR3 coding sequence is TGCAGTGCTAGAAGTACGTCGGGGAGGGTTGGCACTGAAGCTTTCTTT.

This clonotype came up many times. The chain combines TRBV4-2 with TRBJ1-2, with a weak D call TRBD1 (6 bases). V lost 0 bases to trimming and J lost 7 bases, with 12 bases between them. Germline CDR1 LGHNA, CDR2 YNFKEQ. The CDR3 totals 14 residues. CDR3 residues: CASSQDGSRGGYTF. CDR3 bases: TGTGCCAGCAGCCAAGACGGAAGCAGGGGTGGCTACACCTTC.

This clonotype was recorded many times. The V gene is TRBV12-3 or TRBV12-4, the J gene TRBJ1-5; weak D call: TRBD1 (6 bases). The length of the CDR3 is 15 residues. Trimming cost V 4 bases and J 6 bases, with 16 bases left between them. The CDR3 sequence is CASSWWGARAQPQHF. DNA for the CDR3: TGTGCCAGCAGTTGGTGGGGGGCGCGAGCTCAGCCCCAGCATTTT.

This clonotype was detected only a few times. The CDR3 coding sequence is TGTGCCAGCAGCGTAGAGCCCCTCGAGGGGCGCGGAAACACCATATATTTT. Translated: CASSVEPLEGRGNTIYF. The V and J genes are TRBV9 and TRBJ1-3, with a weak D call TRBD1 (5 bases). Germline V gives CDR1 SGDLS, CDR2 YYNGEE. V dropped 0 bases and J dropped 4 bases, with 17 bases sitting between them. The CDR3 has 17 amino acids.

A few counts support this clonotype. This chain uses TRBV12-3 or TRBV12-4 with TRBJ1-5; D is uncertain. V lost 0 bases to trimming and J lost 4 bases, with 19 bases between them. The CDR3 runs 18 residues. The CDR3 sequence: CASSLARGRTRGNQPQHF. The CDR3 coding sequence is TGTGCCAGCAGTTTAGCAAGAGGTAGGACCCGGGGAAATCAGCCCCAGCATTTT.

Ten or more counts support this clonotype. CDR3 in amino acids: CASSFRDRGRGGYTF. The CDR3 bases are TGTGCCAGCAGTTTCCGGGACAGGGGGCGCGGTGGCTACACCTTC. The V and J genes are TRBV12-3 or TRBV12-4 and TRBJ1-2, with TRBD1 matching over 12 bases. The CDR3 covers 15 residues. With V trimmed by 3 bases and J by 7 bases, 6 bases remained unmatched.

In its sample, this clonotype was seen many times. The CDR3 region is CSARDPRGSGQPQHF. For the CDR3, the DNA is TGCAGTGCTAGAGACCCCAGGGGGTCAGGGCAGCCCCAGCATTTT. V usage is TRBV20-1 and J usage is TRBJ1-5; 7 bases line up with TRBD1. Trimming took 0 bases from V and 7 from J; bases not matched to a gene: 9. Germline CDR1 reads DFQATT; CDR2 reads SNEGSKA (reference sequence). The CDR3 runs to 15 residues.

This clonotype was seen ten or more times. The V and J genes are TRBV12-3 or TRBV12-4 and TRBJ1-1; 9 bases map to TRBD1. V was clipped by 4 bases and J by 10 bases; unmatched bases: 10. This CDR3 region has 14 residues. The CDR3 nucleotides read TGTGCCAGCAGTTCTCACCAGGACAGGGGTGGAGCTTTCTTT. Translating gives CASSSHQDRGGAFF.